The clone carrying this T cell receptor (beta chain) has just a few counts. Its specificity is not known. The CDR3 consists of 14 residues. CDR1 and CDR2 (germline): SGHRS, YFSETQ. The ends were cut back, 2 bases at V and 6 bases at J, with 12 bases in the middle. The data stem from a study of T cell responses to AZD1222 COVID-19 vaccine. General study results and limits: Breadth and depth of Spike-specific TCRs rose after two AZD1222 doses. Only 5 or 6 people who got AZD1222 tested seropositive at baseline. Targeting of unmutated variant regions was reportedly seen in nearly half of spike-specific TCRs.

The repertoire was sequenced with immunoSEQ multiplex PCR; TCRdb's copy has only in-frame clones and lacks some. The table lists around 130,000 clones, over 85% of them singletons. Here the sequenced sample was peripheral blood, taken 28 days after the second AZD1222 dose. The sequence was obtained from an adult who received the AZD1222 COVID-19 vaccine. The V gene is TRBV5-1, the J gene TRBJ1-5, with TRBD1 as a possible D gene (6 bases). The CDR3 sequence is CASSFTGIGQPQHF. The CDR3 nucleotides are TGCGCCAGCAGCTTCACAGGGATTGGTCAGCCCCAGCATTTT.